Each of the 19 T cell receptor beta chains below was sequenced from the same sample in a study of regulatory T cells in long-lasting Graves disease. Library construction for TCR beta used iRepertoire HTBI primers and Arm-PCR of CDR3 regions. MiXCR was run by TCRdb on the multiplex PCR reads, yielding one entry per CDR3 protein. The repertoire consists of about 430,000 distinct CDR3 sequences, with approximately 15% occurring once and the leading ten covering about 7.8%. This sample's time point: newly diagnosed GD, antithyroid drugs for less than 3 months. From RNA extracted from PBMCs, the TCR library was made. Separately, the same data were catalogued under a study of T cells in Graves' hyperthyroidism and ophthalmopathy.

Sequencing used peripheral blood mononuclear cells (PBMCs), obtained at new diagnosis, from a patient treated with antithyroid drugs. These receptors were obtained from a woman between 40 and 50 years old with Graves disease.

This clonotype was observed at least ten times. The CDR3 sequence: CASSPRGGRTQYF. DNA of the CDR3: TGTGCCAGCAGCCCGAGGGGGGGGAGAACGCAGTATTTT. J is TRBJ1-1 and V is TRBV27, with D possibly TRBD2 on 7 matching bases. The DNA end is a closer match to TRBJ2-3, so the J assignment may be wrong. Germline assignment: CDR1 MNHEY and CDR2 SMNVEV (reference sequence). CDR3 length: 13 amino acids.

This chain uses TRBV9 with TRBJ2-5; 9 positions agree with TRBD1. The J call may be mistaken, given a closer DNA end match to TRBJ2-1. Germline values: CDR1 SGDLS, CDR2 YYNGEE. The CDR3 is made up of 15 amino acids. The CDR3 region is CASSLGQGSFYEQFF. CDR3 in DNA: TGTGCCAGCAGCCTCGGACAGGGGTCATTCTACGAGCAGTTCTTC.

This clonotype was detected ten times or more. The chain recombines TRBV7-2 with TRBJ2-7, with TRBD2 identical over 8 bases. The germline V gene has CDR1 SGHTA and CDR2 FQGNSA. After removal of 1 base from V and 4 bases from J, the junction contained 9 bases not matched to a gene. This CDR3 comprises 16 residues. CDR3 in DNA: TGTGCCAGCAGCTTAGGATTGACTAGCGCCAATTACGAGCAGTACTTC. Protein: CASSLGLTSANYEQYF.

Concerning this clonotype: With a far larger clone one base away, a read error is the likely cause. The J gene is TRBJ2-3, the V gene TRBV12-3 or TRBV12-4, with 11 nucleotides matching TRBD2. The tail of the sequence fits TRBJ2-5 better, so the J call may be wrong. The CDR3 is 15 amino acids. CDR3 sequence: CASREGLADQEAQYF. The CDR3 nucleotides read TGTGCCAGCAGGGAGGGACTAGCGGACCAAGAGGCCCAGTACTTC.

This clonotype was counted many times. Here the CDR3 reads CAWSPGRALETQYF. CDR3 DNA sequence: TGTGCCTGGAGTCCCGGGAGGGCCCTCGAGACCCAGTACTTC. V is TRBV30 and J is TRBJ2-5, with TRBD2 matching over 8 bases. V was pared by 2 bases and J by 5 bases, with 7 bases of the junction left unmatched. Germline V gene sequence: CDR1 GTSNPN, CDR2 SVGIG (reference sequence). CDR3 size: 14 residues.

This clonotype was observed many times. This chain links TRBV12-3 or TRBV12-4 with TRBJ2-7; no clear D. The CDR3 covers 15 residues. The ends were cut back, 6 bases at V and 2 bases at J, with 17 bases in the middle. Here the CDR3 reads CASSRRDRQTYEQYF. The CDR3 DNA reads TGTGCCAGCAGCCGAAGGGATCGCCAGACCTACGAGCAGTACTTC.

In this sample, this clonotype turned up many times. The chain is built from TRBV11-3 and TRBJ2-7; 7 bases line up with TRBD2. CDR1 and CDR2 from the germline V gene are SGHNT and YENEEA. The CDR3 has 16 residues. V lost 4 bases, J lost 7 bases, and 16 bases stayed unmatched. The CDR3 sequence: CASSSPSARRENEQYF. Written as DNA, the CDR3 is TGTGCCAGCAGCTCACCCTCTGCGCGGCGGGAGAATGAGCAGTACTTC.

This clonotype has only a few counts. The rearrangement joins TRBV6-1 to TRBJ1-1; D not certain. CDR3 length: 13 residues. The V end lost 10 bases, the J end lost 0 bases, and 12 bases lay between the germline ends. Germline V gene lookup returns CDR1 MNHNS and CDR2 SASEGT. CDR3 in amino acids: CATKDGVNTEAFF. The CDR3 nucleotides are TGTGCCACTAAGGACGGCGTGAACACTGAAGCTTTCTTT.

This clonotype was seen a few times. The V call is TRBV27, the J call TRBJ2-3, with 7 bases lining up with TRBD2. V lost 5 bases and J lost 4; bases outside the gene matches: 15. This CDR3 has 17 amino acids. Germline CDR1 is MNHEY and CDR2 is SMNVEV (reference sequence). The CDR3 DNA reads TGTGCCAGCAGTCAGGCCCTTAGCGGGTGGGGCCCAGATACGCAGTATTTT. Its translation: CASSQALSGWGPDTQYF.

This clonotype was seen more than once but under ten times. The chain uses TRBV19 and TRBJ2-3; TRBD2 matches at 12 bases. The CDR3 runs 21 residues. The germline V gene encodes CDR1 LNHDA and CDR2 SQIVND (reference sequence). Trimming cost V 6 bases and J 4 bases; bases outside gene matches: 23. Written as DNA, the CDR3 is TGTGCCAGTAGAAGGGTGGGCAGGGGACTAGCGGGCGCAGTGTCTGCAGATACGCAGTATTTT. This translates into CASRRVGRGLAGAVSADTQYF.

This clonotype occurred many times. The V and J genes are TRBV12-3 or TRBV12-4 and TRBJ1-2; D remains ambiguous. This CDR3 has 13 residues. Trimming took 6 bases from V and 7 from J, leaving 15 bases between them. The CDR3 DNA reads TGTGCCAGCAGCTGGAGTAGCGTCGCTGGCTACACCTTC. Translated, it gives CASSWSSVAGYTF.

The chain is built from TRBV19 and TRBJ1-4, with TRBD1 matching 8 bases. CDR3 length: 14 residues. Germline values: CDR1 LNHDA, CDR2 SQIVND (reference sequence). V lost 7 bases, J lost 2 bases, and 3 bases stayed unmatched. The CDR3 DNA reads TGTGCCAGTACCCGGACAGGGACTAATGAAAAACTGTTTTTT. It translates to CASTRTGTNEKLFF.

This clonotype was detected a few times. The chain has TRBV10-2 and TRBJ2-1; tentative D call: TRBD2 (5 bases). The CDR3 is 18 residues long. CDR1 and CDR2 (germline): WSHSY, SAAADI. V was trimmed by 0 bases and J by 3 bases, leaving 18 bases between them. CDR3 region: CASSESVEGSPYYNEQFF. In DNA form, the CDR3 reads TGCGCCAGCAGTGAGTCAGTAGAGGGCTCCCCCTACTACAATGAGCAGTTCTTC.

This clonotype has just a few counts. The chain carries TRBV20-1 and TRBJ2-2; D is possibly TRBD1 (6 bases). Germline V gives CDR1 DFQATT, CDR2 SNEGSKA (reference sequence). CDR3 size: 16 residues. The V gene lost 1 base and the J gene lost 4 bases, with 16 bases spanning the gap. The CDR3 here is CSARGPGVMSTGELFF. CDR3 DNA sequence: TGCAGTGCTAGAGGACCAGGGGTAATGAGCACCGGGGAGCTGTTTTTT.

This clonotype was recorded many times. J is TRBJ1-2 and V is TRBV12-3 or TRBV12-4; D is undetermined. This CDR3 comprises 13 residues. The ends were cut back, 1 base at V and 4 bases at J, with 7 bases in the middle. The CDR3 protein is CASSLEGIYGYTF. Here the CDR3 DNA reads TGTGCCAGCAGTTTAGAGGGAATCTATGGCTACACCTTC.

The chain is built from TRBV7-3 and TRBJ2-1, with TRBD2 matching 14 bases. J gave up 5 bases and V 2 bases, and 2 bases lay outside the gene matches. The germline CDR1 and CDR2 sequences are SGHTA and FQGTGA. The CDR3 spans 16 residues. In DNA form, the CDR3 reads TGTGCCAGCAGCTTAGGACTAGCGGGAGGACACAATGAGCAGTTCTTC. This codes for CASSLGLAGGHNEQFF.

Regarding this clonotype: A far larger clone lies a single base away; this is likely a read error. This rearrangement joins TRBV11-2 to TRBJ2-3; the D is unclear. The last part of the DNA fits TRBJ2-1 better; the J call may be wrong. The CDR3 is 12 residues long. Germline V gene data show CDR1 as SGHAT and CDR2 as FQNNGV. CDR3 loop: CASPKSSHGQFF. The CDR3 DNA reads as TGTGCCAGCCCCAAGAGTAGCCATGGGCAGTTCTTC.

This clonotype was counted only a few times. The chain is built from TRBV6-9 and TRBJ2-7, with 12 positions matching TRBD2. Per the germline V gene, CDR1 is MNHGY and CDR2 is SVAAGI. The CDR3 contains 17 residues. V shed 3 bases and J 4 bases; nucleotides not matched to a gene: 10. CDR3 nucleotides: TGTGCCAGCAGTTACAACCCCACTAGCGGGAGGATGTACGAGCAGTACTTC. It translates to CASSYNPTSGRMYEQYF.

This chain's CDR3 is CASSPEGATYNEQFF. The CDR3, as DNA: TGTGCCAGCAGCCCCGAGGGCGCCACCTACAATGAGCAGTTCTTC. The chain links TRBV9 to TRBJ2-1; D perhaps matches TRBD2 (5 bases). Germline CDR1 SGDLS, CDR2 YYNGEE. Trimming left V 4 bases short and J 2 bases short, with 13 bases between. This CDR3 comprises 15 residues.